A single sample gave rise to the 27 T cell receptor beta chains below, sequenced in a study of blood T cell repertoires in COVID-19. Here immunoSEQ multiplex PCR was the method, and the copy in TCRdb shows in-frame clones only, minus some. Counted here are about 120,000 clones, more than 75% occurring once; the ten biggest clones make up almost 30%. Sequencing used peripheral blood. Receptors were obtained from a woman aged 65 to 85 with acute or convalescent COVID-19.

This rearrangement joins TRBV5-1 to TRBJ2-1; the D gene is possibly TRBD2 (5 bases). Germline lookup yields CDR1 SGHRS and CDR2 YFSETQ. V was clipped by 5 bases and J by 0 bases, with 15 bases between them. The CDR3 has 16 residues. Here the CDR3 DNA reads TGCGCCAGCAGTGTATCCGTAGGGAGCTCCTACAATGAGCAGTTCTTC. It codes for CASSVSVGSSYNEQFF.

The chain employs TRBV24-1 and TRBJ1-5, with D maybe TRBD1 (5 bases). The CDR3 contains 13 residues. Germline V lookup: CDR1 KGHDR, CDR2 SFDVKD. Trimming pared 3 bases from V and 6 bases from J, leaving 8 bases between. This CDR3 is CATSDGAGQPQHF. The DNA of the CDR3 is TGTGCCACCAGTGATGGGGCCGGTCAGCCCCAGCATTTT.

This sequence joins TRBV15 and TRBJ1-6; the D gene is possibly TRBD1 (5 bases). This CDR3 region has 15 residues. Germline lookup yields CDR1 LNHNV and CDR2 YYDKDF (reference sequence). With 0 bases removed from V and 7 bases from J, the gap between germline ends came to 10 bases. Here the CDR3 reads CATSREGTGNSPLHF. The CDR3 nucleotides read TGTGCCACCAGCAGAGAGGGAACAGGAAATTCACCCCTCCACTTT.

J is TRBJ2-2 and V is TRBV5-5; a weak D match, TRBD1 (6 bases). The CDR3 consists of 14 residues. Germline V gives CDR1 SGHKS, CDR2 YYEKEE (reference sequence). The V gene lost 3 bases and the J gene lost 2 bases, with 8 bases spanning the gap. The CDR3 here is CASSWTDNTGELFF. DNA of the CDR3: TGTGCCAGCAGCTGGACAGACAACACCGGGGAGCTGTTTTTT.

The chain is built from TRBV4-1 and TRBJ1-2; D perhaps matches TRBD1 (6 bases). From germline, CDR1 is MGHRA and CDR2 YSYEKL. Between the trimmed V and J ends, which lost 5 bases and 1 base, there was a span of 14 bases. The CDR3 extends over 15 amino acids. The CDR3 loop is CASSVPGGNNYGYTF. The CDR3 DNA reads TGCGCCAGCAGCGTACCGGGGGGCAATAACTATGGCTACACCTTC.

This clone came up a few times. The chain has TRBV7-9 and TRBJ1-2; 7 positions match TRBD1. V lost 3 bases and J lost 5; bases outside the gene matches: 9. The CDR3 loop spans 15 amino acids. The V gene's germline CDR1 is SEHNR and CDR2 FQNEAQ (reference sequence). The CDR3 protein is CASSFMGQGEYGYTF. As DNA, the CDR3 is TGTGCCAGCAGCTTCATGGGCCAGGGGGAGTATGGCTACACCTTC.

The chain's CDR3 is CASSRLAGPTDTQYF. The CDR3 region has the DNA TGTGCCAGCAGTAGACTAGCGGGGCCCACAGATACGCAGTATTTT. This chain joins TRBV5-4 and TRBJ2-3, with 11 nucleotides matching TRBD2. V dropped 5 bases and J dropped 2; count of bases not matched to a gene: 4. The CDR3 sequence is 15 residues long. In germline, CDR1 is SGHNT, CDR2 YYREEE (reference sequence).

The chain is built from TRBV3-1 (or the pseudogene TRBV3-2) and TRBJ2-5; 11 bases are a match to TRBD2. The CDR3 loop spans 16 amino acids. Trimming at V came to 1 base and at J to 4 bases, leaving 5 bases not matched to a gene. Looked up from germline, CDR1 is LGHDT and CDR2 is YNNKEL (reference sequence). CDR3 DNA sequence: TGTGCCAGCAGCCAAGGACTAGCGGGGATTGGAGAGACCCAGTACTTC. Translated: CASSQGLAGIGETQYF.

The chain joins TRBV13 to TRBJ2-2; TRBD2 is a possible D gene (7 bases). Germline V gives CDR1 PRHDT, CDR2 FYEKMQ (reference sequence). Trimming pared 11 bases from V and 8 bases from J, leaving 24 bases between. This CDR3 comprises 15 residues. The CDR3 nucleotides read TGTGCCCGCCGCTCGTGGGGGGGGGCCTCGGGGGAGCTGTTTTTT. Translating gives CARRSWGGASGELFF.

The rearrangement links TRBV7-6 to TRBJ2-3; maybe TRBD2 (6 bases). The CDR3 consists of 15 residues. The V end was cut by 1 base, the J end by 5 bases, with 13 bases between. Germline V gene data show CDR1 as SGHVS and CDR2 as FNYEAQ. The CDR3 is CASSLVAEGLDTQYF. CDR3 nucleotides: TGTGCCAGCAGCTTAGTAGCGGAGGGTCTAGATACGCAGTATTTT.

The rearrangement links TRBV28 to TRBJ1-2, with TRBD1 identical over 7 bases. The length of the CDR3 is 15 residues. J was trimmed by 5 bases and V by 5 bases; bases with no gene match: 11. Germline assignment: CDR1 MDHEN and CDR2 SYDVKM. The CDR3 DNA is TGTGCCAGCAGTCCCGTGGGCCCAGGGGGGTATGGCTACACCTTC. This translates into CASSPVGPGGYGYTF.

This chain links TRBV5-1 with TRBJ2-2; D might be TRBD2 (5 bases). Per germline, CDR1 SGHRS and CDR2 YFSETQ. CDR3 length: 15 residues. V was shortened by 2 bases and J by 4 bases, with 12 bases between the two germline ends. The CDR3 spells CASSFELGGTGELFF. Written as DNA, the CDR3 is TGCGCCAGCAGCTTCGAACTAGGTGGCACCGGGGAGCTGTTTTTT.

The gene calls are TRBV18 and TRBJ1-2, with no clear D. Trimming left V 2 bases short and J 0 bases short, with 13 bases between. CDR1 is KGHSH, CDR2 LQKENI, per germline. This CDR3 spans 16 amino acids. CDR3 in amino acids: CASSPVYEQTNYGYTF. The CDR3 nucleotides read TGTGCCAGCTCACCAGTATATGAACAAACTAACTATGGCTACACCTTC.

This clone occurred once. The chain employs TRBV5-4 and TRBJ2-2; maybe TRBD2 (6 bases). Trimming removed 7 bases at V and 3 bases at J, with 19 bases between. CDR1 SGHNT and CDR2 YYREEE come from the germline V gene (reference sequence). The CDR3 runs 16 residues. CDR3 sequence reads: CASASKFGTDTGELFF. The DNA of the CDR3 is TGTGCCAGCGCTTCCAAGTTCGGGACTGACACCGGGGAGCTGTTTTTT.

This clone was recorded many times. This chain joins TRBV12-5 and TRBJ2-7; 10 nucleotides agree with TRBD2. After removal of 2 bases from V and 3 bases from J, the junction contained 4 bases not matched to a gene. The germline gives CDR1 LGHNT, CDR2 FRNRAP. The CDR3 extends over 15 amino acids. CDR3 in DNA: TGTGCTAGTGGTTTGAGGCCTAGCGGGGGCTACGAGCAGTACTTC. Translating gives CASGLRPSGGYEQYF.

CDR3 sequence: CASSVSSERTDTQYF. DNA for the CDR3: TGCGCCAGCAGCGTGTCTAGCGAACGCACAGATACGCAGTATTTT. V is TRBV5-1 and J is TRBJ2-3; perhaps TRBD2 as D (6 bases). This CDR3 has 15 residues. With 4 bases removed from V and 1 base from J, the gap between germline ends came to 13 bases. Per the germline V gene, CDR1 is SGHRS and CDR2 is YFSETQ.

The table lists this clone with a count of one. V is TRBV5-1 and J is TRBJ2-3, with D maybe TRBD2 (6 bases). Trimming took 5 bases from V and 1 from J, leaving 8 bases between them. There are 13 residues in the CDR3. Germline lookup yields CDR1 SGHRS and CDR2 YFSETQ. CDR3 amino acids: CASRRDRTDTQYF. For the CDR3, the DNA is TGCGCCAGCAGGCGGGACCGCACAGATACGCAGTATTTT.

This clone was recorded once. The genes are TRBV30 and TRBJ1-6; possible D gene TRBD1, 6 bases. The CDR3 sequence is 13 residues long. Germline assignment: CDR1 GTSNPN and CDR2 SVGIG (reference sequence). V lost 0 bases, J lost 11 bases, and 11 bases lay in between. The CDR3 sequence: CAWSVPPGAPLHF. The DNA of the CDR3 is TGTGCCTGGAGTGTACCCCCAGGGGCACCCCTCCACTTT.

This sequence joins TRBV7-3 and TRBJ1-4; the D gene is possibly TRBD1 (6 bases). Trimming removed 4 bases from V and 0 bases from J, with 21 bases in between. The CDR3 covers 19 residues. In germline, CDR1 is SGHTA, CDR2 FQGTGA. The CDR3 here is CASSSRREGVVATNEKLFF. The DNA of the CDR3 is TGTGCCAGCAGCTCCCGCCGGGAGGGGGTCGTAGCAACTAATGAAAAACTGTTTTTT.

This clone appeared a single time. The chain links TRBV3-1 (or the pseudogene TRBV3-2) to TRBJ2-4, with D hard to call. The CDR3 contains 13 residues. The ends were cut back, 6 bases at V and 8 bases at J, with 14 bases in the middle. CDR1 is LGHDT and CDR2 is YNNKEL in the germline V gene (reference sequence). CDR3 sequence (DNA): TGTGCCAGCAGTCCAACCCGGGTGGACATTCAGTACTTC. Translation: CASSPTRVDIQYF.

The chain carries TRBV18 and TRBJ1-1; 7 nucleotides align to TRBD1. J was trimmed by 6 bases and V by 2 bases; bases with no gene match: 9. Looked up from germline, CDR1 is KGHSH and CDR2 is LQKENI. The length of the CDR3 is 15 residues. The DNA for the CDR3 is TGTGCCAGCTCACCAACTCGACAGGGACTCTCTGAAGCTTTCTTT. It is translated as CASSPTRQGLSEAFF. Variable domain in full (rest from reference TRBV18 and TRBJ1-1): NAGVMQNPRHLVRRRGQEARLRCSPMKGHSHVYWYRQLPEEGLKFMVYLQKENIIDESGMPKERFSAEFPKEGPSILRIQQVVRGDSAAYFCASSPTRQGLSEAFFGQGTRLTVV.

This sequence joins TRBV2 and TRBJ1-3; no clear D gene. Germline V gene data show CDR1 as SNHLY and CDR2 as FYNNEI. Deletions cut 5 bases from V and 0 bases from J, with 20 bases between. The CDR3 is 18 residues long. The CDR3 sequence: CASSTVRVWENSGNTIYF. The DNA for the CDR3 is TGTGCCAGCAGTACCGTGAGGGTTTGGGAGAACTCTGGAAACACCATATATTTT.

The V gene is TRBV9, the J gene TRBJ1-4; 10 bases align to TRBD1. Trimming removed 2 bases from V and 5 bases from J; junction bases left unmatched: 0. CDR1 and CDR2 (germline): SGDLS, YYNGEE. The CDR3 has 14 amino acids. The CDR3 spells CASSVGQGNEKLFF. In nucleotides, the CDR3 is TGTGCCAGCAGCGTGGGACAGGGGAATGAAAAACTGTTTTTT.

This clone has only a few counts. The chain uses TRBV7-9 and TRBJ2-7; 8 bases match TRBD1. Germline trimming cut 5 bases from V and 5 bases from J; bases unmatched to any gene: 11. Looked up from germline, CDR1 is SEHNR and CDR2 is FQNEAQ (reference sequence). This CDR3 has 15 residues. CDR3 in amino acids: CASSERRTGMNEQYF. Here the CDR3 DNA reads TGTGCCAGCAGCGAACGAAGGACAGGGATGAACGAGCAGTACTTC.

J is TRBJ1-1 and V is TRBV28, with TRBD1 matching over 7 bases. V shed 5 bases and J 7 bases; nucleotides not matched to a gene: 4. CDR1 MDHEN and CDR2 SYDVKM come from the germline V gene. The CDR3 contains 12 residues. CDR3 amino acids: CASSQRQGEAFF. The CDR3 DNA sequence: TGTGCCAGCAGTCAAAGACAGGGTGAAGCTTTCTTT.

For the CDR3, the DNA is TGTGCCAGCAGCAGGGGCCAGCAGGGTGGAAACACCATATATTTT. This gives the protein CASSRGQQGGNTIYF. The chain couples TRBV27 to TRBJ1-3, with D tentatively TRBD1 (6 bases). Germline V gene lookup returns CDR1 MNHEY and CDR2 SMNVEV (reference sequence). Trimming left V 6 bases short and J 3 bases short, with 15 bases between. The CDR3 is made up of 15 amino acids.

The chain links TRBV6-5 to TRBJ2-6; 7 bases match TRBD2. Trimming took 10 bases from V and 4 from J; bases not matched to a gene: 7. The CDR3 covers 14 residues. CDR1 is MNHEY and CDR2 is SVGAGI in the germline V gene. CDR3 in DNA: TGTGCCACTATGGGAGGGGCCGGGGCCAACGTCCTGACTTTC. It specifies CATMGGAGANVLTF.